The rows below give T cell receptor beta chains drawn from one sample of a study of technical replicates of blood from four donors. Using immunoSEQ multiplex PCR, the repertoire was profiled, and TCRdb retains in-frame clones only, with some absent. The repertoire holds 45,000 to 60,000 clones, with roughly 84% as singletons. Material: PBMCs. The receptors were sampled from a human donor in good health. Some clones in this sample may be carry-over from other donors' samples. Each CDR3 is given with its conserved first and last residue. The order of the fields is V gene, clone size, D gene, J gene, CDR3 DNA, CDR3 protein. A D gene is named only where the DNA matches it firmly. Clone size is stated in some rows and not others, as once, few, many or a class when expanded.

>TRBV15|-|-|TRBJ2-1
TGTGCCACCAGCAGAGGAGATATGAAGGGGTTTGGCTCCTACAATGAGCAGTTCTTC
CATSRGDMKGFGSYNEQFF
>TRBV4-1|-|TRBD1|TRBJ2-7
TGCGCCAGCAGCCAAGAGGGACAGGTCTACGAGCAGTACTTC
CASSQEGQVYEQYF
>TRBV7-9|-|TRBD1|TRBJ2-2
TGTGCCAGCAGCTCCAACTCAGGGGGCGACACCGGGGAGCTGTTTTTT
CASSSNSGGDTGELFF
>TRBV4-3|once|TRBD2|TRBJ2-7
TGCGCCAGCAGCCAGAGCAGGGCGGGAGGGGGCGAGCAGTACTTC
CASSQSRAGGGEQYF
>TRBV9|-|TRBD1|TRBJ2-2
TGTGCCAGCAGCGTAGGCAAAGGGGGCGACACCGGGGAGCTGTTTTTT
CASSVGKGGDTGELFF
>TRBV5-1|-|-|TRBJ2-5
TGCGCCAGCAGCTTGAGCGGCCAAGAGACCCAGTACTTC
CASSLSGQETQYF
>TRBV15|-|TRBD2|TRBJ2-5
TGTGCCACCAGCAGAGATAGGGGTAGGAGCGGGGGGCGACAAGAGACCCAGTACTTC
CATSRDRGRSGGRQETQYF
>TRBV5-1|-|TRBD2|TRBJ2-5
TGCGCCAGCAGCACTGGAACCGGCGGGGGTGTTGTACCCCAGTACTTC
CASSTGTGGGVVPQYF
>TRBV10-3|-|-|TRBJ2-7
TGTGCCATCAGAGACAGAACCTACGAGCAGTACTTC
CAIRDRTYEQYF
>TRBV6-5|once|TRBD1|TRBJ1-6
TGTGCCAGCAGTTACTTCGGACAGGGCTTGAGTTCACCCCTCCACTTT
CASSYFGQGLSSPLHF
>TRBV10-3|many|-|TRBJ1-1
TGTGCCATCAGTGAGTCCGGCTGGAGTCTGAACACTGAAGCTTTCTTT
CAISESGWSLNTEAFF
>TRBV7-2|-|TRBD2|TRBJ2-5
TGTGCCAGCAGCTACCAAGCGGTAGCGGGAGTTGAGACCCAGTACTTC
CASSYQAVAGVETQYF
>TRBV7-7|-|-|TRBJ1-6
TGTGCCAGCAGCCCCAGGGCTGGCAATTCACCCCTCCACTTT
CASSPRAGNSPLHF
>TRBV9|-|-|TRBJ1-2
TGTGCCAGCAGCGCATATAGAGGCTACACCTTC
CASSAYRGYTF
>TRBV23-1|-|TRBD1|TRBJ2-7
TGCGCCAGCAGTCAACCGGGACAGACCTCCTACGAGCAGTACTTC
CASSQPGQTSYEQYF
>TRBV7-3|-|-|TRBJ2-7
TGTGCCAGCAGCTTAAACCGGGGGTACTCCTACGAGCAGTACTTC
CASSLNRGYSYEQYF
>TRBV5-6|-|TRBD1|TRBJ1-6
TGTGCCAGCAGCTTTGGGATACAGGGGCAGTCACCCCTCCACTTT
CASSFGIQGQSPLHF
>TRBV5-6|-|TRBD1|TRBJ2-7
TGTGCCAGCGGACACCGGACAGGGGCCTACGAGCAGTACTTC
CASGHRTGAYEQYF
>TRBV5-1|once|TRBD2|TRBJ2-3
TGCGCCAGCAGCTTGGCTCCTAGCGGGGGTACAGATACGCAGTATTTT
CASSLAPSGGTDTQYF
>TRBV6-5|-|-|TRBJ1-2
TGTGCCACCAGAGCTCGGGGCTACACCTTC
CATRARGYTF
>TRBV30|-|-|TRBJ2-5
TGTGCCTGGAGTTTACGGGGAGAGACCCAGTACTTC
CAWSLRGETQYF
>TRBV11-2|once|-|TRBJ1-1
TGTGCCAGCAGCTTCCCCCGTGGGCAGGGCGGCACTGAAGCTTTCTTT
CASSFPRGQGGTEAFF
>TRBV7-7|-|TRBD2|TRBJ2-5
TGTGCCAGCAGCTTAGGTCTAGCGGGAGTTGAGACCCAGTACTTC
CASSLGLAGVETQYF
>TRBV10-3|-|TRBD2|TRBJ2-2
TGTGCCATCAGTGAGTCGGCTAGCGGGAGGAACACCGGGGAGCTGTTTTTT
CAISESASGRNTGELFF
>TRBV5-8|-|-|TRBJ2-7
TGTGCCAGCAGCAGCCCTAAATCGATCTACGAGCAGTACTTC
CASSSPKSIYEQYF
>TRBV21-1|-|-|TRBJ2-1
TGTGCCAGCAGCACCCGACAGGGGGCAAGGGAGCAGTTCTTC
CASSTRQGAREQFF
>TRBV25-1|-|TRBD2|TRBJ2-1
TGTGCCAGCAGTGATAGCGGGAAACGGAATGAGCAGTTCTTC
CASSDSGKRNEQFF
>TRBV6-5|-|TRBD1|TRBJ2-7
TGTGCCAGCAGTTACTCGGGGACAGGGGTCTACGAGCAGTACTTC
CASSYSGTGVYEQYF
>TRBV7-6|-|-|TRBJ1-6
TGTGCCAGCAGCCATTATAATTCACCCCTCCACTTT
CASSHYNSPLHF
>TRBV4-3|-|TRBD1|TRBJ2-7
TGCGCCAGCAGCCAAGATAGGGACAGGGGCTACGAGCAGTACTTC
CASSQDRDRGYEQYF
>TRBV6-5|-|-|TRBJ2-7
TGTGCCAGCAGTGCCCCGGGACAAGCTATCTACGAGCAGTACTTC
CASSAPGQAIYEQYF
>TRBV7-3|-|-|TRBJ2-1
TGTGCCAGCAGCTTAGGGCAGGGCAATGAGCAGTTCTTC
CASSLGQGNEQFF
>TRBV11-2|-|TRBD2|TRBJ2-5
TGTGCCAGCAGCTTAGAGGCTAGCGGGGGGGAGTACTTC
CASSLEASGGEYF
>TRBV10-3|-|-|TRBJ1-1
TGTGCCATGCAGGCGGGGGAGAACACTGAAGCTTTCTTT
CAMQAGENTEAFF
>TRBV6-6|-|TRBD2|TRBJ2-1
TGTGCCAGCAGCCCCCTAGCGGGACGCTCCTACAATGAGCAGTTCTTC
CASSPLAGRSYNEQFF
>TRBV6-5|-|TRBD2|TRBJ2-4
TGTGCCAGCAAAGGGCCGGGGGGCAAAAACATTCAGTACTTC
CASKGPGGKNIQYF
>TRBV4-2|once|-|TRBJ1-2
TGTGCCAGCAGTCCCGGGACTGATGGTGGCTACACCTTC
CASSPGTDGGYTF
>TRBV19|-|-|TRBJ1-4
TGTGCCAGTACCCATGGAACCCCAGGGGCTGAAAAACTGTTTTTT
CASTHGTPGAEKLFF
>TRBV29-1|-|-|TRBJ1-1
TGCAGCGTCGGGGGGTCGGCGAACACTGAAGCTTTCTTT
CSVGGSANTEAFF
>TRBV6-5|once|TRBD1|TRBJ1-1
TGTGCCAGCAGTTACTCGGTCAGGGGGCGCGGCACTGAAGCTTTCTTT
CASSYSVRGRGTEAFF
>TRBV5-1|-|TRBD2|TRBJ2-1
TGCGCCAGCAGCTCCGCGGGAGCATACAATGAGCAGTTCTTC
CASSSAGAYNEQFF
>TRBV15|-|TRBD1|TRBJ1-1
TGTGCCACCAGCAGAGACCCCGGGACAGCGAACACTGAAGCTTTCTTT
CATSRDPGTANTEAFF
>TRBV20-1|-|-|TRBJ2-1
TGCAGTGTTTACCGGGATGAGCAGTTCTTC
CSVYRDEQFF